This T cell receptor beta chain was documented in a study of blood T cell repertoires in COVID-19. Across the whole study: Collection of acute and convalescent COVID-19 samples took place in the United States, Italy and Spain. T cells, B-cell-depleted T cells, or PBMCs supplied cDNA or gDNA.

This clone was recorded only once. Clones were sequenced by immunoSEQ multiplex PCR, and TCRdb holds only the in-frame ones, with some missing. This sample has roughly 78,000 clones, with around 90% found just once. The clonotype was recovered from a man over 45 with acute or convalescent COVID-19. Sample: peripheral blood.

The CDR3 DNA follows: TGTGCCAGCAGTCGCCCCCAGGGTTACTATGGCTACACCTTC. It translates to CASSRPQGYYGYTF. The chain links TRBV9 to TRBJ1-2, with D possibly being TRBD1 (5 bases). CDR3 size: 14 residues. Trimming cost V 5 bases and J 3 bases, with 14 bases left between them. CDR1 is SGDLS and CDR2 is YYNGEE in the germline V gene.